The 13 T cell receptor beta chains below come from one sample, sequenced in a study of PD-1 blockade in classical Hodgkin lymphoma. The assay was immunoSEQ multiplex PCR, and TCRdb's table has in-frame clones only and misses some. The table shows some 33,000 clones, with around 68% occurring only once. Time point of the sample: cycle 4 day 1 (C4D1), after less than 7 weeks of nivolumab. All patients experienced relapse after autologous stem cell transplantation, and brentuximab vedotin exposure was variable. Sequenced here: peripheral blood mononuclear cells (PBMCs), sampled before the fourth cycle of nivolumab. These receptors were collected from a human donor with classical Hodgkin lymphoma.

The chain links TRBV9 to TRBJ1-6; D perhaps matches TRBD1 (6 bases). Germline V lookup: CDR1 SGDLS, CDR2 YYNGEE. This CDR3 spans 14 amino acids. Trimming took 7 bases from V and 10 from J, leaving 18 bases between them. CDR3 sequence: CASGTTGYGSPLHF. The CDR3 DNA reads as TGTGCCAGCGGAACAACAGGGTATGGGTCACCCCTCCACTTT.

Only one count was recorded for this clone. The gene calls are TRBV7-8 and TRBJ1-1; 7 nucleotides match TRBD1. V dropped 1 base and J dropped 11; count of bases not matched to a gene: 13. Per germline, CDR1 SGHVS and CDR2 FQNEAQ. The CDR3 totals 15 residues. CDR3 in DNA: TGTGCCAGCAGCTTAGGGCAGGGGGTTAGGAGGGATGCTTTCTTT. Translation gives CASSLGQGVRRDAFF.

This chain connects TRBV6-6 to TRBJ1-1, with D maybe TRBD1 (6 bases). Trimming took off 6 bases at V and 4 bases at J, with 9 bases between the two ends. Germline values: CDR1 MNHNY, CDR2 SVGAGI (reference sequence). The CDR3 sequence is 12 residues long. The CDR3 DNA reads TGTGCCAGCAGCAAAGGGGGCACTGAAGCTTTCTTT. Its protein product is CASSKGGTEAFF.

There are a few counts of this clone. The genes are TRBV9 and TRBJ2-5; weak D call: TRBD2 (6 bases). CDR3 length: 14 residues. Germline V gives CDR1 SGDLS, CDR2 YYNGEE. Deletions cut 4 bases from V and 2 bases from J, with 12 bases between. CDR3 in amino acids: CASSLEGRQETQYF. CDR3 nucleotide sequence: TGTGCCAGCAGCTTGGAGGGCCGACAAGAGACCCAGTACTTC.

This chain joins TRBV4-3 and TRBJ2-7; 8 bases map to TRBD1. The CDR3 sequence is 15 residues long. V dropped 0 bases and J dropped 4; count of bases not matched to a gene: 5. Germline V gene lookup returns CDR1 LGHNA and CDR2 YSLEER. The CDR3 sequence is CASSQDTRTGYEQYF. The CDR3 DNA reads TGCGCCAGCAGCCAAGATACGAGGACAGGGTACGAGCAGTACTTC.

The chain joins TRBV4-2 to TRBJ1-4, with a possible D match to TRBD1 (5 bases). V lost 0 bases and J lost 8, with 16 bases in between. The length of the CDR3 is 16 residues. Per germline, CDR1 LGHNA and CDR2 YNFKEQ. CDR3 coding DNA: TGTGCCAGCAGCCAAGATCCTGGCAGGGATACGGAAAAACTGTTTTTT. Its protein is CASSQDPGRDTEKLFF.

CDR3 protein: CASSQGTSDEQFF. DNA of the CDR3: TGTGCCAGCAGCCAGGGGACTAGTGATGAGCAGTTCTTC. This chain joins TRBV5-4 and TRBJ2-1; TRBD2 matches at 8 bases. This CDR3 is built from 13 residues. Germline V gene lookup returns CDR1 SGHNT and CDR2 YYREEE (reference sequence). Losses at the gene ends were 4 bases for V and 8 bases for J; bases not matched to a gene: 5.

As DNA, the CDR3 is TGTGCCAGTAGTATTGGCGGGGGTAGCAATCAGCCCCAGCATTTT. Residues: CASSIGGGSNQPQHF. The chain couples TRBV19 to TRBJ1-5; D might be TRBD1 (5 bases). Germline V gives CDR1 LNHDA, CDR2 SQIVND (reference sequence). There are 15 residues in the CDR3. V gave up 3 bases and J gave up 0 bases, with 9 bases separating them.

The chain is built from TRBV4-2 and TRBJ2-6; no clear D. V gave up 0 bases and J gave up 1 base, with 7 bases separating them. CDR1 is LGHNA and CDR2 is YNFKEQ in the germline V gene. The CDR3 loop spans 16 amino acids. The CDR3 nucleotides are TGTGCCAGCAGCCAAGATACGGGTTCTGGGGCCAACGTCCTGACTTTC. Its translation is CASSQDTGSGANVLTF.

This chain joins TRBV5-1 and TRBJ1-1; D ambiguous. V gave up 2 bases and J gave up 5 bases, with 10 bases separating them. Germline loops: CDR1 SGHRS, CDR2 YFSETQ. The CDR3 is 13 amino acids. CDR3 coding DNA: TGCGCCAGCAGCTTCCAAGGAGGTACTGAAGCTTTCTTT. It specifies CASSFQGGTEAFF.

The genes are TRBV7-8 and TRBJ1-1; 8 nucleotides align to TRBD1. Germline lookup yields CDR1 SGHVS and CDR2 FQNEAQ. The CDR3 covers 14 residues. V shed 6 bases, J shed 5 bases, and the junction held 8 bases outside the gene matches. The CDR3 region has the DNA TGTGCCAGCAGGATCGGACAGGGCCCGACTGAAGCTTTCTTT. Its protein product is CASRIGQGPTEAFF. Based on the CDR3 plus reference TRBV7-8 and TRBJ1-1, the full variable domain is GAGVSQSPRYKVAKRGQDVALRCDPISGHVSLFWYQQALGQGPEFLTYFQNEAQLDKSGLPSDRFFAERPEGSVSTLKIQRTQQEDSAVYLCASRIGQGPTEAFFGQGTRLTVV.

The chain is built from TRBV5-6 and TRBJ1-1, with no clear D. V lost 5 bases and J lost 5, with 7 bases in between. The CDR3 is 11 residues long. Germline lookup yields CDR1 SGHDT and CDR2 YYEEEE. CDR3 DNA sequence: TGTGCCAGCAGTTGGGGAACTGAAGCTTTCTTT. This codes for CASSWGTEAFF.

V and J are TRBV6-5 and TRBJ2-1, with D possibly TRBD2 on 6 matching bases. V was shortened by 6 bases and J by 6 bases, with 15 bases between the two germline ends. CDR3 size: 14 residues. Germline V gene data show CDR1 as MNHEY and CDR2 as SVGAGI. The CDR3 region is CASRRGPHANEQFF. The CDR3 bases are TGTGCCAGCAGGCGGGGACCCCACGCCAATGAGCAGTTCTTC.